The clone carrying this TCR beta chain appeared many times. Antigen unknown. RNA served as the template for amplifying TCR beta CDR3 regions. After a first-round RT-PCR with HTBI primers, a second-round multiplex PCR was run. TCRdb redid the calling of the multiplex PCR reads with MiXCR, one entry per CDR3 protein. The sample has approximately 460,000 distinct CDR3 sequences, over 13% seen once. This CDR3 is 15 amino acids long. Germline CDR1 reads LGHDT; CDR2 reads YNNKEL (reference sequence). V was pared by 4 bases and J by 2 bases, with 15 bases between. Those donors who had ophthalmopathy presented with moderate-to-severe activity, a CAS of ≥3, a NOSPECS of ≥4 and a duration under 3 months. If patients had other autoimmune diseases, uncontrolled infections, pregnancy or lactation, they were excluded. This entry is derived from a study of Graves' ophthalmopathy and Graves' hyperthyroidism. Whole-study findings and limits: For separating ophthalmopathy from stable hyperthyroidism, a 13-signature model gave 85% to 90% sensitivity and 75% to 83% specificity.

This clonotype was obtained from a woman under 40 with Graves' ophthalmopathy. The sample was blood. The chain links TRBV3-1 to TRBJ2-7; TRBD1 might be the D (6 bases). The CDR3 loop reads CASSLPGHQAYEQYF. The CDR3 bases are TGTGCCAGCAGCCTACCGGGACACCAAGCCTACGAGCAGTACTTC.